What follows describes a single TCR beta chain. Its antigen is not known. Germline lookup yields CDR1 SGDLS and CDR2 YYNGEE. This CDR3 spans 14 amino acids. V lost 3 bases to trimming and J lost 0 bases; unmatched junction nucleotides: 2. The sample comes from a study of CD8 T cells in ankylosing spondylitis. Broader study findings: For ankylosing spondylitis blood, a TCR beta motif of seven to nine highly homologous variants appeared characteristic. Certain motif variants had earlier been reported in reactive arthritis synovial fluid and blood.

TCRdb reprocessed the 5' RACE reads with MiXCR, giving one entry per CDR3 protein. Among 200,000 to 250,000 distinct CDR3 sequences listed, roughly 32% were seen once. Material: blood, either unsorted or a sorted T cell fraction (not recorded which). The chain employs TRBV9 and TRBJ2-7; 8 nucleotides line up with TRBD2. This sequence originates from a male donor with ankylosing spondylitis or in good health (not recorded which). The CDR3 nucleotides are TGTGCCAGCAGCGGCAGCGGGGGCTCCTACGAGCAGTACTTC. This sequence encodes CASSGSGGSYEQYF.